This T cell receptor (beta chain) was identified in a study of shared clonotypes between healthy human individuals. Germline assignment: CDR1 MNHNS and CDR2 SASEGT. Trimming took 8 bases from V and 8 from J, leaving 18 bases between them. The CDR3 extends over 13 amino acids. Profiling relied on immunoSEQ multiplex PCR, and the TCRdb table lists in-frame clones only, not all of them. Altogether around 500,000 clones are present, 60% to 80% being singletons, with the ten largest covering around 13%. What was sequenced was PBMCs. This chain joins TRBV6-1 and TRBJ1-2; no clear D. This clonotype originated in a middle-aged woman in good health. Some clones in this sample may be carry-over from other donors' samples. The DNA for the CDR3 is TGTGCCAGCGGGAAGGTAATCACCAGCGGCTACACCTTC. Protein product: CASGKVITSGYTF.